The next 4 T cell receptor beta chains were all read from a single sample in a study of cytomegalovirus exposure and HLA in healthy donors. The PCR used 60 Vbeta and 13 Jbeta primers. TCRdb's table, derived via immunoSEQ multiplex PCR, lists solely in-frame clones and lacks some. The sample shows 150,000 to 200,000 clones, around 75% of them seen only once. Specimen: PBMCs. Receptors were obtained from a male donor in good health and CMV-seronegative.

This clone was detected only a few times. This chain joins TRBV4-3 and TRBJ2-1; 7 positions match TRBD2. J was trimmed by 9 bases and V by 0 bases; bases with no gene match: 2. This CDR3 has 13 amino acids. Per the germline V gene, CDR1 is LGHNA and CDR2 is YSLEER. CDR3 nucleotides: TGCGCCAGCAGCCAAGATTGGGGGGGTGAGCAGTTCTTC. Its protein product is CASSQDWGGEQFF.

The count of this clone is one. The chain is built from TRBV11-2 and TRBJ2-7; the D is unclear. The germline gives CDR1 SGHAT, CDR2 FQNNGV. CDR3 size: 14 residues. V was trimmed by 1 base and J by 3 bases, leaving 10 bases between them. CDR3 amino acids: CASSLVDNLYEQYF. In nucleotides, the CDR3 is TGTGCCAGCAGCTTAGTCGACAATCTCTACGAGCAGTACTTC.

In nucleotides, the CDR3 is TGTGCCAGCATCGATTTCGGGACAGGCTACAATGAGCAGTTCTTC. Its protein is CASIDFGTGYNEQFF. The rearrangement uses TRBV5-6 and TRBJ2-1; 8 bases are shared with TRBD1. The germline V gene encodes CDR1 SGHDT and CDR2 YYEEEE. This CDR3 region has 15 residues. V dropped 6 bases and J dropped 3; count of bases not matched to a gene: 8.

The chain couples TRBV7-9 to TRBJ2-2; weak D call: TRBD2 (5 bases). This CDR3 region has 15 residues. From germline, CDR1 is SEHNR and CDR2 FQNEAQ (reference sequence). V gave up 5 bases and J gave up 5 bases, with 15 bases separating them. The CDR3 sequence is CASSKSGGRTGELFF. The DNA of the CDR3 is TGTGCCAGCAGCAAAAGCGGCGGCAGAACCGGGGAGCTGTTTTTT.